The clone carrying this TCR beta chain has a count of ten or more. As yet, its antigen is unknown. The data originate from a study of regulatory T cells in long-lasting Graves disease. Regarding the study as a whole: Preferential use of TRBV28, TRBJ1-2 and TRBJ2-5 was seen in persistent disease.

Germline CDR1 SEHNR, CDR2 FQNEAQ (reference sequence). V shed 5 bases, J shed 7 bases, and the junction held 14 bases outside the gene matches. The CDR3 is made up of 16 amino acids. Construction of TCR beta libraries relied on iRepertoire HTBI primers and on Arm-PCR targeting CDR3 regions. TCRdb processed the multiplex PCR reads anew with MiXCR; each CDR3 protein has one entry. The sample lists 360,000 or so distinct CDR3 sequences, about 10% occurring once. Regarding time point: newly diagnosed GD, antithyroid drugs for less than 3 months. PBMC RNA served as the TCR library source. Graves' disease diagnosis relied on American Thyroid Association guidelines. Separately, the same data were catalogued under a study of T cells in Graves' hyperthyroidism and ophthalmopathy. That paper states: With a duration under 2 months, the hyperthyroidism was newly diagnosed in patients aged 18 to 65. Also found in blood were most expanded thyroid clonotypes above 0.001.

The chain uses TRBV7-9 and TRBJ2-1, with 7 positions matching TRBD2. The starting material was peripheral blood mononuclear cells (PBMCs), obtained at new diagnosis, from a patient treated with antithyroid drugs. The receptor comes from a woman under 30 with Graves disease. The CDR3 here is CASSPLGGLTRNEQFF. In nucleotides, the CDR3 is TGTGCCAGCAGCCCGCTGGGAGGGCTAACGCGGAATGAGCAGTTCTTC. Full variable domain (remainder filled in from reference TRBV7-9 and TRBJ2-1): DTGVSQNPRHKITKRGQNVTFRCDPISEHNRLYWYRQTLGQGPEFLTYFQNEAQLEKSRLLSDRFSAERPKGSFSTLEIQRTEQGDSAMYLCASSPLGGLTRNEQFFGPGTRLTVL.